These 21 T cell receptor beta chains were all obtained from the same sample, sequenced in a study of blood T cell repertoires in COVID-19. Libraries were prepared by immunoSEQ multiplex PCR; TCRdb keeps only in-frame clonotypes and omits some of them. The data hold around 150,000 clones, with roughly 88% observed a single time. Sequenced: peripheral blood. The receptors originated from a man between 60 and 75 years old with active or convalescent COVID-19.

This clone was detected once. The chain recombines TRBV10-3 with TRBJ1-2; D not resolved. With 2 bases removed from V and 0 bases from J, the gap between germline ends came to 7 bases. Germline assignment: CDR1 ENHRY and CDR2 SYGVKD. This CDR3 region has 14 residues. The CDR3 nucleotides read TGTGCCATCAGTGAGACTGTAGCTAACTATGGCTACACCTTC. It yields the protein CAISETVANYGYTF.

This clone came up once. V and J are TRBV24-1 and TRBJ2-7; 8 bases map to TRBD2. Germline CDR1 is KGHDR and CDR2 is SFDVKD. This CDR3 comprises 15 residues. The J segment lost 2 bases and the V segment lost 5 bases, leaving 7 bases of the junction unmatched. The CDR3 protein is CATSGSGTRAYEQYF. For the CDR3, the DNA is TGTGCCACCAGTGGTTCCGGGACTAGGGCCTACGAGCAGTACTTC.

The rearrangement uses TRBV10-2 and TRBJ2-1; 12 nucleotides agree with TRBD2. This CDR3 spans 15 amino acids. V was pared by 7 bases and J by 7 bases, with 8 bases of the junction left unmatched. Germline V gene sequence: CDR1 WSHSY, CDR2 SAAADI. In DNA form, the CDR3 reads TGCGCCAGCACCCACCTAGCGGGAGGGGGAAATGAGCAGTTCTTC. Translation gives CASTHLAGGGNEQFF.

The chain combines TRBV2 with TRBJ1-6; 7 positions agree with TRBD1. This CDR3 has 14 amino acids. CDR1 and CDR2 from the germline V gene are SNHLY and FYNNEI. Trimming at V came to 4 bases and at J to 7 bases, leaving 4 bases not matched to a gene. The CDR3 loop reads CASSVATGNSPLHF. In nucleotides, the CDR3 is TGTGCCAGCAGTGTGGCGACAGGGAATTCACCCCTCCACTTT.

The rearrangement joins TRBV19 to TRBJ2-7; TRBD2 matches at 10 bases. The germline V gene encodes CDR1 LNHDA and CDR2 SQIVND (reference sequence). The CDR3 sequence is 15 residues long. After removal of 5 bases from V and 4 bases from J, the junction contained 8 bases not matched to a gene. CDR3 region: CASSPRLAGVYEQYF. Here the CDR3 DNA reads TGTGCCAGTAGTCCCCGGCTAGCGGGAGTGTACGAGCAGTACTTC.

This sequence joins TRBV5-4 and TRBJ2-7, with TRBD1 identical over 8 bases. The CDR3 is made up of 14 amino acids. With V trimmed by 2 bases and J by 1 base, 2 bases remained unmatched. Germline assignment: CDR1 SGHNT and CDR2 YYREEE (reference sequence). The CDR3 sequence is CASSFGQGSYEQYF. The CDR3 bases are TGTGCCAGCAGCTTCGGACAGGGTTCCTACGAGCAGTACTTC. Together with reference TRBV5-4 and TRBJ2-7, the CDR3 gives the full variable domain: ETGVTQSPTHLIKTRGQQVTLRCSSQSGHNTVSWYQQALGQGPQFIFQYYREEENGRGNFPPRFSGLQFPNYSSELNVNALELDDSALYLCASSFGQGSYEQYFGPGTRLTVT.

This clone occurred a few times. The chain carries TRBV2 and TRBJ1-2; no firm D call. CDR1 SNHLY and CDR2 FYNNEI come from the germline V gene. Between the trimmed V and J ends, which lost 1 base and 2 bases, there was a span of 5 bases. The CDR3 is 13 amino acids. The CDR3 spells CASSEGGNYGYTF. The CDR3 DNA reads as TGTGCCAGCAGTGAAGGCGGGAACTATGGCTACACCTTC. The full variable domain, its missing parts supplied by reference TRBV2 and TRBJ1-2, is EPEVTQTPSHQVTQMGQEVILRCVPISNHLYFYWYRQILGQKVEFLVSFYNNEISEKSEIFDDQFSVERPDGSNFTLKIRSTKLEDSAMYFCASSEGGNYGYTFGSGTRLTVV.

The V gene is TRBV29-1, the J gene TRBJ2-5; tentative D call: TRBD2 (6 bases). Between the trimmed V and J ends, which lost 7 bases and 5 bases, there was a span of 17 bases. CDR3 length: 13 residues. Looked up from germline, CDR1 is SQVTM and CDR2 is ANQGSEA. CDR3 loop: CSGTRLVGETQYF. CDR3 coding DNA: TGCAGCGGGACCAGACTAGTCGGCGAGACCCAGTACTTC.

The gene calls are TRBV18 and TRBJ1-3; 10 bases align to TRBD1. Germline trimming cut 2 bases from V and 8 bases from J; bases unmatched to any gene: 9. Germline V CDR1 and CDR2: KGHSH, LQKENI. This CDR3 is built from 16 residues. CDR3 bases: TGTGCCAGCTCACCATCGGCCGGGACAGGGGAGGACACCATATATTTT. It translates to CASSPSAGTGEDTIYF.

V gene TRBV29-1 combines with J gene TRBJ2-1, with 8 bases that match TRBD1. Germline V CDR1 and CDR2: SQVTM, ANQGSEA. The CDR3 runs to 16 residues. Trimming removed 2 bases from V and 8 bases from J; junction bases left unmatched: 14. The CDR3: CSVEIFLAGGFYEQFF. CDR3 DNA sequence: TGCAGCGTTGAAATTTTCCTAGCAGGGGGCTTCTATGAGCAGTTCTTC.

The chain joins TRBV4-1 to TRBJ1-2; 7 nucleotides agree with TRBD1. This CDR3 region has 15 residues. With 1 base clipped from V and 4 bases from J, the junction kept 6 bases outside the gene matches. Germline CDR1 is MGHRA and CDR2 is YSYEKL. DNA for the CDR3: TGCGCCAGCAGCCAAGTACCGGGACAGCTCTATGGCTACACCTTC. Protein product: CASSQVPGQLYGYTF.

The rearrangement uses TRBV6-2 or TRBV6-3 and TRBJ2-1; D perhaps matches TRBD2 (6 bases). The CDR3 has 14 amino acids. Germline V gene sequence: CDR1 MNHEY, CDR2 SVGEGT. Trimming removed 4 bases from V and 7 bases from J, with 14 bases in between. The CDR3 region is CASSSGLPPNEQFF. In DNA, the CDR3 is TGTGCCAGCAGTTCGGGACTCCCTCCGAATGAGCAGTTCTTC.

This clone was seen more than once but under ten times. The rearrangement links TRBV19 to TRBJ1-5; TRBD1 matches 10 bases. V lost 6 bases to trimming and J lost 7 bases; unmatched junction nucleotides: 9. The V gene's germline CDR1 is LNHDA and CDR2 SQIVND (reference sequence). The CDR3 contains 15 residues. The chain's CDR3 is CASRTAGQGGQPQHF. For the CDR3, the DNA is TGTGCCAGTAGAACGGCTGGACAGGGGGGACAGCCCCAGCATTTT.

The rearrangement joins TRBV30 to TRBJ2-6; unclear D gene. The CDR3 runs to 13 residues. CDR1 GTSNPN and CDR2 SVGIG come from the germline V gene (reference sequence). The V gene lost 0 bases and the J gene lost 2 bases, with 2 bases spanning the gap. The chain's CDR3 is CAWSVAGANVLTF. The CDR3 DNA follows: TGTGCCTGGAGTGTCGCTGGGGCCAACGTCCTGACTTTC.

The chain is built from TRBV7-9 and TRBJ2-3, with TRBD2 matching over 10 bases. From germline, CDR1 is SEHNR and CDR2 FQNEAQ (reference sequence). The CDR3 consists of 17 residues. V was clipped by 6 bases and J by 0 bases; unmatched bases: 9. The CDR3, as DNA: TGTGCCAGCAGTATAGGAGCGGGAGGGTCTAGCACAGATACGCAGTATTTT. Translating gives CASSIGAGGSSTDTQYF.

The chain carries TRBV2 and TRBJ2-2; 7 bases are shared with TRBD1. This CDR3 is 14 amino acids long. The germline V gene encodes CDR1 SNHLY and CDR2 FYNNEI. Germline trimming cut 6 bases from V and 5 bases from J; bases unmatched to any gene: 6. The CDR3 nucleotides read TGTGCCAGCAGAAGGACAGGAGAGACCGGGGAGCTGTTTTTT. It specifies CASRRTGETGELFF.

This chain connects TRBV5-1 to TRBJ1-1; 7 bases map to TRBD1. Trimming took 0 bases from V and 8 from J; bases not matched to a gene: 4. CDR1 SGHRS and CDR2 YFSETQ come from the germline V gene. This CDR3 has 13 residues. CDR3 protein: CASSLEGTAEAFF. In nucleotides, the CDR3 is TGCGCCAGCAGCTTGGAAGGGACAGCCGAAGCTTTCTTT.

This clone has a single count. The chain recombines TRBV18 with TRBJ2-1; 15 nucleotides agree with TRBD2. CDR3 length: 15 residues. CDR1 is KGHSH and CDR2 is LQKENI in the germline V gene. V dropped 3 bases and J dropped 9; count of bases not matched to a gene: 3. The CDR3 sequence is CASSPPGLAGGEQFF. For the CDR3, the DNA is TGTGCCAGCTCACCCCCGGGACTAGCGGGAGGTGAGCAGTTCTTC.

This chain links TRBV27 with TRBJ2-2; 7 bases agree with TRBD1. This CDR3 comprises 17 residues. With V trimmed by 5 bases and J by 0 bases, 9 bases remained unmatched. Germline lookup yields CDR1 MNHEY and CDR2 SMNVEV (reference sequence). CDR3 in DNA: TGTGCCAGCAGTACTCCCCTCGGGACAGCGAACACCGGGGAGCTGTTTTTT. Translated: CASSTPLGTANTGELFF.

The chain has TRBV28 and TRBJ2-5; TRBD2 matches 7 bases. V lost 5 bases, J lost 5 bases, and 8 bases stayed unmatched. This CDR3 has 14 amino acids. Germline V gene sequence: CDR1 MDHEN, CDR2 SYDVKM. The CDR3 nucleotides read TGTGCCAGCAGTCCCGGAGGACTAGTGGAGACCCAGTACTTC. Its translation is CASSPGGLVETQYF. Full variable domain (rest looked up from reference TRBV28 and TRBJ2-5): DVKVTQSSRYLVKRTGEKVFLECVQDMDHENMFWYRQDPGLGLRLIYFSYDVKMKEKGDIPEGYSVSREKKERFSLILESASTNQTSMYLCASSPGGLVETQYFGPGTRLLVL.

The J gene is TRBJ2-7, the V gene TRBV30; perhaps TRBD1 as D (5 bases). The CDR3 contains 14 residues. From germline, CDR1 is GTSNPN and CDR2 SVGIG (reference sequence). The germline V and J ends were trimmed by 4 bases and 1 base, with 14 bases remaining between them. The CDR3 DNA sequence: TGTGCCTGGAAACGACAGACACATTCCTACGAGCAGTACTTC. Translating gives CAWKRQTHSYEQYF. The complete variable domain, with remaining parts taken from reference TRBV30 and TRBJ2-7, reads SQTIHQWPATLVQPVGSPLSLECTVEGTSNPNLYWYRQAAGRGLQLLFYSVGIGQISSEVPQNLSASRPQDRQFILSSKKLLLSDSGFYLCAWKRQTHSYEQYFGPGTRLTVT.